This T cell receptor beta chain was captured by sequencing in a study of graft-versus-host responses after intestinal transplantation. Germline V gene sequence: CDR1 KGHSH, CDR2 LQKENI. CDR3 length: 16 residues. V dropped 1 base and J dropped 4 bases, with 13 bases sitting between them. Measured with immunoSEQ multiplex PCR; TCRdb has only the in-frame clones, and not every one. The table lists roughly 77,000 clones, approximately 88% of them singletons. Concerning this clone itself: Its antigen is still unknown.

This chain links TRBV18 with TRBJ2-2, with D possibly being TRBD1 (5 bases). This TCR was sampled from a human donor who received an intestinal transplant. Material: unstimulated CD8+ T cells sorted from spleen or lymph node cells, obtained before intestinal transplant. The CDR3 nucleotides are TGTGCCAGCTCACCACGGGTTGGTGGGGCCACCGGGGAGCTGTTTTTT. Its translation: CASSPRVGGATGELFF.